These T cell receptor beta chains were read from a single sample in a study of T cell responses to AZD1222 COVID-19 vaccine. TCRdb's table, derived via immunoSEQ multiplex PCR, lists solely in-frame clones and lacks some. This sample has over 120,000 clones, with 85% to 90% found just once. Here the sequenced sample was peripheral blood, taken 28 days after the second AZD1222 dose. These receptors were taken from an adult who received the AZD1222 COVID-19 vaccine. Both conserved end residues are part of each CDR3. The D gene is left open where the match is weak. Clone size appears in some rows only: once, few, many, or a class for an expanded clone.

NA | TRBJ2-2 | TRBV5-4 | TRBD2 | CASSLGPSGADTGELFF
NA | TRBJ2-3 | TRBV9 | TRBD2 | CASNPGGLAGIDTQYF
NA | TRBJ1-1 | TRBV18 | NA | CASSPRLMNTEAFF
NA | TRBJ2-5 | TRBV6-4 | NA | CASSDRYQETQYF
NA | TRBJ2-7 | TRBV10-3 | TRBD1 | CATKTPGQIYEQYF
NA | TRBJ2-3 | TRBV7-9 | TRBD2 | CASSPPWGEGIDTQYF
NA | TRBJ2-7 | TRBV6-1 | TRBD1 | CASSEVGQGSLYEQYF
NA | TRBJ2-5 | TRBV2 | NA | CASSQGLQETQYF
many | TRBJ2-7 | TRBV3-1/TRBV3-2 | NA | CASGRGRTNDYEQYF
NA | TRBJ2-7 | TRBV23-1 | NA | CASSQPTGAGAGNEQYF
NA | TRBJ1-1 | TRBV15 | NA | CATSRVRGTLTEAFF
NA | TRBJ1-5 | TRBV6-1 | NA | CASSEWPGGNQPQHF
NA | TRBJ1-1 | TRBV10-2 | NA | CASARRGSTEAFF
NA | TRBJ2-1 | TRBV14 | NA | CASSPKEGSNEQFF
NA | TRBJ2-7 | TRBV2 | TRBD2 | CASETGLAGGMRSGEQYF
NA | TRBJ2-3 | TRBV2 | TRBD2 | CASSEAGTSGGATQYF
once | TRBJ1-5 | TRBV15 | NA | CATSRDGDQPQHF
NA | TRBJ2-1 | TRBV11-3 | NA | CASSLSGQEKQFF
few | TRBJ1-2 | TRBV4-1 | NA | CASSQPGSHYGYTF
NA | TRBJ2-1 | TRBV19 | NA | CASSGGFNEQFF
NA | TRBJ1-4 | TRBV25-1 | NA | CASSPPLPRGSGEKLFF
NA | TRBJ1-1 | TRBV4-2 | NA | CASSQDFNAGWMNTEAFF
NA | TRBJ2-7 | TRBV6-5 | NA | CASRSGVSGEQYF
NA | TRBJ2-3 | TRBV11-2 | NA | CASSLTDTQYF
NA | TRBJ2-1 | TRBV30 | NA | CAWSAWEGGGPGNEQFF
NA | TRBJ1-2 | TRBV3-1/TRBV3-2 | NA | CASSPNRDGYTF
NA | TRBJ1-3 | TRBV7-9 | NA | CASRSWDNSGNTIYF
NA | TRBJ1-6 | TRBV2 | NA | CASSEGITYNSPLHF
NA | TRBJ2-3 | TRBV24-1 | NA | CATSDPGGTRSDTQYF
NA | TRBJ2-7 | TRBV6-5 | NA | CASSSGGEQYF
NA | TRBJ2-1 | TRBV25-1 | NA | CASGTPYNEQFF
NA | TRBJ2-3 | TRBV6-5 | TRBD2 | CASKERGGGTDTQYF
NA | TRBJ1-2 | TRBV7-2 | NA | CASSLDWGNYGYTF
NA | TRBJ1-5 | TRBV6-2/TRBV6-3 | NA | CASSLDGGYQPQHF
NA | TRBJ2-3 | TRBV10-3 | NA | CAISEVTSTDTQYF
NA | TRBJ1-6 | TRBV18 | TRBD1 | CASSPDRVRSPLHF
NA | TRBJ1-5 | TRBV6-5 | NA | CASSYSGAGNQPQHF
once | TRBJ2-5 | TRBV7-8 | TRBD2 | CASSRAGGQETQYF
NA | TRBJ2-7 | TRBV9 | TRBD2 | CASSAGGGAWYEQYF
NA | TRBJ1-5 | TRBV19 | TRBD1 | CASSIDGQVNNQPQHF
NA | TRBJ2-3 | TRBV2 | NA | CASNLVTDTQYF
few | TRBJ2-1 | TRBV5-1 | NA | CASKQAGTNNEQFF
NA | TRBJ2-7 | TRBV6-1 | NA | CASSEEPPGQYF
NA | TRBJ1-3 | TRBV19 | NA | CASSEGSGNTIYF
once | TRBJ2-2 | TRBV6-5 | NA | CASNPRSSNTGELFF
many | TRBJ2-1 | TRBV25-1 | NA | CASSYNEQFF
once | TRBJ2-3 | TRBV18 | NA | CASSPLRTEITDTQYF
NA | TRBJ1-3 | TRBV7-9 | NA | CASSPIPSGNTIYF
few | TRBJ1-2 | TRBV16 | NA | CASSQSTQGGGYTF